This TCR beta chain was sequenced during a study of shared clonotypes between healthy human individuals. Study results and limitations: Enrolling few donors narrowed the genetic and exposure-history diversity that was represented.

This clone came up a few times. Its antigen is not identified. Some clones are missing from TCRdb's copy, which holds only in-frame ones; the method was immunoSEQ multiplex PCR. The repertoire holds roughly 2.2 million clones, approximately 95% seen once, with about 0.39% in the top ten. V gave up 3 bases and J gave up 5 bases; unmatched junction bases: 4. In germline, CDR1 is SGHTA, CDR2 FQGNSA. This CDR3 region has 15 residues. The sequenced material came from naive CD4+ T cells from PBMCs. The subset: CD45RA+ positively selected. The rearrangement uses TRBV7-2 and TRBJ1-2; 12 bases are shared with TRBD1. The source is a man between 18 and 29 years old in good health. Some clones in this sample may be carry-over from other donors' samples. The CDR3 reads CASSFSGQGAYGYTF. The CDR3 DNA reads TGTGCCAGCAGCTTCTCGGGACAGGGGGCGTATGGCTACACCTTC.